This is a list of T cell receptor beta chains from one sample in a study of blood T cell repertoires in COVID-19. Repertoires were generated with immunoSEQ multiplex PCR, while TCRdb's copy carries only in-frame clones and drops some. Of about 210,000 clones listed, around 88% are singletons. Sequenced input: peripheral blood. These receptors were collected from a man aged 45-65 years with active or convalescent COVID-19. Each CDR3 is given with its conserved first and last residue. The order of the fields is V gene, J gene, clone size, CDR3 protein. Where a row states a size, it is once, few, many or the class of an expanded clone; other rows omit it.

TRBV7-2,TRBJ1-5,.,CASSLANRDQPQHF
TRBV9,TRBJ1-3,once,CASSVGTDPSGNTIYF
TRBV5-1,TRBJ1-2,.,CASSPLGGPGTYTF
TRBV3-1/TRBV3-2,TRBJ2-7,once,CASSQGTGAYEQYF
TRBV5-8,TRBJ1-1,.,CASSLVGRGRNTEAFF
TRBV10-1,TRBJ2-3,.,CASSESGHPTDTQYF
TRBV24-1,TRBJ1-5,.,CATSDGTGGNQPQHF
TRBV19,TRBJ1-1,.,CASRLQGAPGTEAFF
TRBV29-1,TRBJ1-2,.,CSVETSGGAYYGYTF
TRBV6-5,TRBJ1-1,.,CASSYGTPNMNTEAFF
TRBV6-6,TRBJ2-7,once,CASSPRGGQGAGEQYF
TRBV14,TRBJ1-1,.,CASSSRDYTEAFF
TRBV27,TRBJ1-2,.,CASSLQGRMAYGYTF
TRBV19,TRBJ2-2,few,CASTWTGGTGELFF
TRBV19,TRBJ2-1,few,CASSISRGFGNEQFF
TRBV7-2,TRBJ2-7,once,CASSLAARGYEQYF
TRBV12-3/TRBV12-4,TRBJ2-2,once,CASRPEVGELFF
TRBV24-1,TRBJ2-1,.,CATSDSPGTSGRNEQFF
TRBV27,TRBJ2-3,.,CASRPSRDTQYF
TRBV6-5,TRBJ2-7,.,CASSPTRGRNEQYF
TRBV10-3,TRBJ1-2,.,CAISGDSYGYTF
TRBV11-2,TRBJ1-1,.,CASSPIWASEAFF
TRBV24-1,TRBJ1-2,.,CATSDRPLPAGTNYGYTF
TRBV5-1,TRBJ2-1,.,CASSFVGDEQFF